This TCR beta chain was profiled in a study of T cell changes during pregnancy in multiple sclerosis. The protocol was immunoSEQ multiplex PCR, while the TCRdb copy is restricted to in-frame clones and leaves out a portion. The sample holds 47,000 or so clones; approximately 95% are singletons and the top ten take approximately 0.49%. The input for sequencing was CD4+ T cells from peripheral blood mononuclear cells, taken in the first trimester of pregnancy. The receptor's source is a female donor with multiple sclerosis, enrolled in a pregnancy study.

CDR3: CASSFAAEEKQFF. CDR3 coding DNA: TGTGCCAGCAGCTTCGCGGCCGAGGAAAAGCAGTTCTTC. The chain combines TRBV2 with TRBJ2-1, with D uncertain. The CDR3 length is 13 residues. Trimming removed 6 bases at V and 11 bases at J, with 17 bases between. CDR1 is SNHLY and CDR2 is FYNNEI in the germline V gene.